This passage covers 26 T cell receptor beta chains from one sample sequenced in a study of neoadjuvant anti-PD-1 for oral cavity cancer. Time point of the sample: after neoadjuvant nivolumab, at surgical resection. The assay was immunoSEQ multiplex PCR, and TCRdb's table has in-frame clones only and misses some. The sample has about 24,000 clones, 26% seen once; the top ten hold around 16%. The specimen was tumor tissue, collected after nivolumab (anti-PD-1) treatment. All receptors come from a person aged 35-79 years with oral cavity squamous cell carcinoma.

This clone was seen at least ten times. This chain uses TRBV28 with TRBJ2-7; 11 bases fit TRBD2. Germline-derived CDR1 and CDR2 are MDHEN and SYDVKM. Losses at the gene ends were 5 bases for V and 0 bases for J; bases not matched to a gene: 3. The CDR3 totals 15 residues. As DNA, the CDR3 is TGTGCCAGCAGTGGACTAGCGGGCCTCTCCTACGAGCAGTACTTC. It codes for CASSGLAGLSYEQYF. Together with reference TRBV28 and TRBJ2-7, the CDR3 gives the full variable domain: DVKVTQSSRYLVKRTGEKVFLECVQDMDHENMFWYRQDPGLGLRLIYFSYDVKMKEKGDIPEGYSVSREKKERFSLILESASTNQTSMYLCASSGLAGLSYEQYFGPGTRLTVT.

The CDR3 bases are TGTGCCAGCAGTAACGACAGGGCCGGAGCCTACAATGAGCAGTTCTTC. Protein: CASSNDRAGAYNEQFF. This chain links TRBV27 with TRBJ2-1; 7 bases map to TRBD1. Germline V gives CDR1 MNHEY, CDR2 SMNVEV (reference sequence). The CDR3 has 16 amino acids. V lost 5 bases, J lost 2 bases, and 9 bases stayed unmatched.

J is TRBJ1-2 and V is TRBV5-4, with D possibly matching TRBD1 (6 bases). This CDR3 has 14 amino acids. CDR1 is SGHNT and CDR2 is YYREEE in the germline V gene (reference sequence). Trimming took 4 bases from V and 0 from J, leaving 10 bases between them. In nucleotides, the CDR3 is TGTGCCAGCAGCCATGACAGGACTAACTATGGCTACACCTTC. This gives the protein CASSHDRTNYGYTF.

The chain couples TRBV4-1 to TRBJ1-1; the match to TRBD1 covers 8 bases. This CDR3 has 15 residues. Unmatched junction bases numbered 2, after V lost 1 base and J lost 1 base. The V gene's germline CDR1 is MGHRA and CDR2 YSYEKL. CDR3 sequence reads: CASSQVDRENTEAFF. CDR3 in DNA: TGCGCCAGCAGCCAAGTGGACAGGGAGAACACTGAAGCTTTCTTT.

This clone has a handful of counts. The V and J genes are TRBV4-1 and TRBJ2-5; weak D call: TRBD2 (6 bases). CDR1 is MGHRA and CDR2 is YSYEKL in the germline V gene. CDR3 size: 14 residues. Trimming pared 2 bases from V and 5 bases from J, leaving 12 bases between. CDR3 bases: TGCGCCAGCAGCCAATACGCAGGAGGGGAGACCCAGTACTTC. This translates into CASSQYAGGETQYF.

Here the CDR3 reads CASSPRAWGDTEAFF. The DNA of the CDR3 is TGTGCCAGCAGTCCCCGGGCCTGGGGTGACACTGAAGCTTTCTTT. The chain uses TRBV6-6 and TRBJ1-1; D gene unclear. The CDR3 covers 15 residues. V lost 5 bases, J lost 3 bases, and 16 bases lay in between. CDR1 MNHNY and CDR2 SVGAGI come from the germline V gene (reference sequence).

This chain joins TRBV5-8 and TRBJ1-5, with 8 bases fitting TRBD1. V shed 3 bases, J shed 1 base, and the junction held 6 bases outside the gene matches. Germline V gene data show CDR1 as SGHTS and CDR2 as YDEGEE. The CDR3 contains 16 residues. The DNA for the CDR3 is TGTGCCAGCAGCTCTCAGGGGGCTTGGAGCAATCAGCCCCAGCATTTT. It encodes CASSSQGAWSNQPQHF.

The rearrangement uses TRBV5-4 and TRBJ2-1; the match to TRBD2 covers 12 bases. CDR1 is SGHNT, CDR2 YYREEE, per germline (reference sequence). With V trimmed by 4 bases and J by 6 bases, 11 bases remained unmatched. CDR3 length: 17 residues. The DNA for the CDR3 is TGTGCCAGCAGCCGCGGACTAGCGGGACGGGCTGGCAATGAGCAGTTCTTC. This codes for CASSRGLAGRAGNEQFF.

The chain has TRBV9 and TRBJ2-2; possibly TRBD1 for D (5 bases). CDR1 SGDLS and CDR2 YYNGEE come from the germline V gene. Trimming took off 4 bases at V and 4 bases at J, with 11 bases between the two ends. The CDR3 covers 14 residues. The CDR3 nucleotides are TGTGCCAGCAGCCAAACAGGCGGCACCGGGGAGCTGTTTTTT. Encoded protein: CASSQTGGTGELFF.

J is TRBJ2-7 and V is TRBV5-6; D may correspond to TRBD1 or TRBD2 (5 bases each). Germline-derived CDR1 and CDR2 are SGHDT and YYEEEE. The germline V and J ends were trimmed by 4 bases and 9 bases, with 20 bases remaining between them. The CDR3 is 14 residues long. For the CDR3, the DNA is TGTGCCAGCAGCACGCCGGGACGGTCGTTTGGGCAGTACTTC. Translated: CASSTPGRSFGQYF.

This clone was seen a handful of times. CDR3 region: CASSVDRLAEQFF. The CDR3 DNA follows: TGTGCCAGCAGCGTAGATCGGTTGGCTGAGCAGTTCTTC. This rearrangement joins TRBV9 to TRBJ2-1, with D unresolved. Germline V CDR1 and CDR2: SGDLS, YYNGEE. V gave up 0 bases and J gave up 9 bases, with 10 bases separating them. The CDR3 length is 13 residues.

The sample holds a few counts of this clone. The gene calls are TRBV6-1 and TRBJ2-7; perhaps D is TRBD1 or TRBD2 (5 bases each). The germline gives CDR1 MNHNS, CDR2 SASEGT. Trimming cost V 7 bases and J 3 bases, with 10 bases left between them. There are 12 residues in the CDR3. The CDR3: CASNGAGYEQYF. CDR3 bases: TGTGCCAGCAATGGGGCGGGCTACGAGCAGTACTTC.

V gene TRBV4-1 combines with J gene TRBJ1-5; unclear D gene. The germline CDR1 and CDR2 sequences are MGHRA and YSYEKL. V shed 1 base and J shed 0 bases, with 10 bases lying between them. CDR3 length: 16 amino acids. Here the CDR3 DNA reads TGCGCCAGCAGCCAAGGATCCTCCCATAGCAATCAGCCCCAGCATTTT. This translates into CASSQGSSHSNQPQHF.

This clone showed up just a few times. The chain recombines TRBV9 with TRBJ2-2; D gene ambiguous. The CDR3 totals 11 residues. Germline V gene lookup returns CDR1 SGDLS and CDR2 YYNGEE. The ends were cut back, 1 base at V and 6 bases at J, with 1 base in the middle. The CDR3 sequence is CASSVSGELFF. CDR3 coding DNA: TGTGCCAGCAGCGTATCCGGGGAGCTGTTTTTT.

The chain links TRBV5-4 to TRBJ1-1; no clear D. In germline, CDR1 is SGHNT, CDR2 YYREEE (reference sequence). This CDR3 comprises 15 residues. V gave up 0 bases and J gave up 7 bases, with 16 bases separating them. CDR3 DNA sequence: TGTGCCAGCAGCTTGGGGCGCTCGGTCCCCCTTGAAGCTTTCTTT. Translated, it gives CASSLGRSVPLEAFF.

V gene TRBV18 combines with J gene TRBJ1-1; 8 bases line up with TRBD1. Germline CDR1 is KGHSH and CDR2 is LQKENI. The trim removed 5 bases at V and 7 bases at J, leaving 6 bases unmatched. The CDR3 has 13 residues. CDR3 bases: TGTGCCAGCTCAGCGGACAGGGTGTATGAAGCTTTCTTT. It specifies CASSADRVYEAFF.

This clone turned up a few times. This chain joins TRBV6-6 and TRBJ1-1, with a weak D call TRBD1 (6 bases). The CDR3 is 14 amino acids. Trimming stripped 5 bases from V and 3 bases from J, with 13 bases between. Germline loops: CDR1 MNHNY, CDR2 SVGAGI (reference sequence). The CDR3 nucleotides are TGTGCCAGCAGTGCACAGGGATTCGACACTGAAGCTTTCTTT. It translates to CASSAQGFDTEAFF.

The V gene is TRBV27, the J gene TRBJ1-5; D unclear. This CDR3 is built from 9 residues. Germline loops: CDR1 MNHEY, CDR2 SMNVEV (reference sequence). The V end was cut by 8 bases, the J end by 7 bases, with 3 bases between. Here the CDR3 DNA reads TGTGCCAGCGGCCAGCCCCAGCATTTT. It yields the protein CASGQPQHF.

V is TRBV14 and J is TRBJ2-1, with 9 bases aligning to TRBD1. V lost 5 bases to trimming and J lost 3 bases; unmatched junction nucleotides: 8. This CDR3 comprises 16 residues. Per germline, CDR1 SGHDN and CDR2 FVKESK. The CDR3: CASSFNRDRDYNEQFF. The DNA of the CDR3 is TGTGCCAGCAGCTTCAACCGGGACAGGGACTACAATGAGCAGTTCTTC.

This clone was recorded once. The J gene is TRBJ2-7, the V gene TRBV19; perhaps D is TRBD1 or TRBD2 (5 bases each). Germline V gene sequence: CDR1 LNHDA, CDR2 SQIVND (reference sequence). Between the trimmed V and J ends, which lost 4 bases and 3 bases, there was a span of 16 bases. The CDR3 runs 15 residues. This CDR3 is CASSTLGAPDYEQYF. The CDR3 bases are TGTGCCAGTAGTACCCTCGGGGCCCCCGACTACGAGCAGTACTTC.

The chain is built from TRBV4-1 and TRBJ2-2; 10 nucleotides line up with TRBD1. With V trimmed by 5 bases and J by 4 bases, 7 bases remained unmatched. The CDR3 loop spans 16 amino acids. Per germline, CDR1 MGHRA and CDR2 YSYEKL. The CDR3 region is CASSYGQGVITGELFF. Here the CDR3 DNA reads TGCGCCAGCAGCTACGGACAGGGGGTAATCACCGGGGAGCTGTTTTTT.

This clone was observed a handful of times. This sequence joins TRBV7-2 and TRBJ1-5, with D perhaps matching TRBD1 (5 bases). V was pared by 1 base and J by 0 bases, with 7 bases between. This CDR3 is 15 amino acids long. Looked up from germline, CDR1 is SGHTA and CDR2 is FQGNSA. The DNA for the CDR3 is TGTGCCAGCAGCTTAGGGGGCTATAGCAATCAGCCCCAGCATTTT. As protein: CASSLGGYSNQPQHF.

The chain combines TRBV2 with TRBJ2-3; either TRBD1 or TRBD2 may fit D (5 bases each). The CDR3 has 13 amino acids. Germline lookup yields CDR1 SNHLY and CDR2 FYNNEI. The V and J ends lost 2 bases and 6 bases respectively, with 9 bases between them. Here the CDR3 reads CASSEQGGDTQYF. CDR3 nucleotide sequence: TGTGCCAGCAGTGAACAGGGCGGGGATACGCAGTATTTT.

This clone was observed a few times. The chain employs TRBV7-8 and TRBJ1-1; no clear D gene. Germline CDR1 reads SGHVS; CDR2 reads FQNEAQ. The CDR3 totals 14 residues. V lost 1 base, J lost 4 bases, and 10 bases lay in between. This CDR3 is CASSLDLGSTEAFF. For the CDR3, the DNA is TGTGCCAGCAGCTTAGATCTGGGGAGCACTGAAGCTTTCTTT.

The chain combines TRBV5-1 with TRBJ1-1; tentatively, D is TRBD1 (5 bases). Trimming pared 0 bases from V and 1 base from J, leaving 10 bases between. CDR1 SGHRS and CDR2 YFSETQ come from the germline V gene. The CDR3 contains 15 residues. CDR3 amino acids: CASSLDPGPNTEAFF. The CDR3 nucleotides are TGCGCCAGCAGCTTGGACCCGGGGCCGAACACTGAAGCTTTCTTT.

Notes on this clone: At one of its ends the junction is not consistent with the germline gene, which may arise from a read error. V gene TRBV29-1 combines with J gene TRBJ2-3; D gene unclear. Per the germline V gene, CDR1 is SQVTM and CDR2 is ANQGSEA. This CDR3 is 12 amino acids long. As DNA, the CDR3 is TGCAGCGCTGAAGGGCGCACAGATACGCAGTATTTT. Its translation is CSAEGRTDTQYF.